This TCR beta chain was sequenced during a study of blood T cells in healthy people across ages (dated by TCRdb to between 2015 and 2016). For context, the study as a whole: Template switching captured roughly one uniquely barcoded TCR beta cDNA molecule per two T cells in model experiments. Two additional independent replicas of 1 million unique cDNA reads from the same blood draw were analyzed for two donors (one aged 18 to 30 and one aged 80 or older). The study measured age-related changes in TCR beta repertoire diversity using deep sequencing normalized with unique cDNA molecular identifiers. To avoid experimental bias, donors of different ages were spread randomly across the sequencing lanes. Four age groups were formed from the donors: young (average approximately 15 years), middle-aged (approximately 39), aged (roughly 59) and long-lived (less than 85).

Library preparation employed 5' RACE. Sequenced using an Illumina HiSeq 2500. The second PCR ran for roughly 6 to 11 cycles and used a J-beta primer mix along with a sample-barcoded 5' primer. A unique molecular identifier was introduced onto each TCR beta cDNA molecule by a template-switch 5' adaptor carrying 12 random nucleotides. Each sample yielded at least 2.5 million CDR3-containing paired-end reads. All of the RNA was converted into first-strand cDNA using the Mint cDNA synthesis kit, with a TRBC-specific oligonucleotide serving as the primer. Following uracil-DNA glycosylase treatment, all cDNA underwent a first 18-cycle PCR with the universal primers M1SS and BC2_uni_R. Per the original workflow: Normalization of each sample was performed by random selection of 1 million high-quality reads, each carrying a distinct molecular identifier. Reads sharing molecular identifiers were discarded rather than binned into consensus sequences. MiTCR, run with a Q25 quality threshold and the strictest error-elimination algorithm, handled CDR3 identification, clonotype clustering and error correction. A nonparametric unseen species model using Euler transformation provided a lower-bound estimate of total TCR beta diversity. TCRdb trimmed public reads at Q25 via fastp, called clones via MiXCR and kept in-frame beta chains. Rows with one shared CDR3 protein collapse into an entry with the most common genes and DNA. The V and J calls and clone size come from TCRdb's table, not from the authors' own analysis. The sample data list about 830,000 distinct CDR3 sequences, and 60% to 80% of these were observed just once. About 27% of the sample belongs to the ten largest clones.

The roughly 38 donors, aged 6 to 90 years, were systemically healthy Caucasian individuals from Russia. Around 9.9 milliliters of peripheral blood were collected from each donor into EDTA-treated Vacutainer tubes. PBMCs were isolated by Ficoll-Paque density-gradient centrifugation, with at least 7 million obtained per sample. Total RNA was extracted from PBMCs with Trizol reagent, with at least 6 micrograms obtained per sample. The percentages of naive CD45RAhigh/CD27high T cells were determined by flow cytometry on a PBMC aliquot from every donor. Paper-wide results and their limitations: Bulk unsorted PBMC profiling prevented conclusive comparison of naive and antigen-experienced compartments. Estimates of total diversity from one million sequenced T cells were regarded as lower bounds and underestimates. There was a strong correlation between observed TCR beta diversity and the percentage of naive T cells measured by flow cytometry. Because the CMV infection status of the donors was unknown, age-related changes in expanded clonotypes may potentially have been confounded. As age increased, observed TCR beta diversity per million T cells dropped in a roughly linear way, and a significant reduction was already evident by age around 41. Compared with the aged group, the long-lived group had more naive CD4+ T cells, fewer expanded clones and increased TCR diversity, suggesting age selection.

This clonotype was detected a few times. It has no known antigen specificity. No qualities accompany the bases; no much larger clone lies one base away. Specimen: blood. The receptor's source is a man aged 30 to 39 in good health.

Read as DNA, the sequence is TGCAGCGTTGCAGGCTTCGGTGAGCAGTTCTTC. This yields the protein CSVAGFGEQFF. The chain is encoded by TRBV29-1 joined to TRBJ2-1; no D gene is confidently identified. For CDR1 and CDR2, the germline V gene lists SQVTM and ANQGSEA. The CDR3 runs 11 amino acids, cysteine and phenylalanine included. Only the CDR3 DNA stays, 33 bases, in frame from base 1. The junction carries 10 bases between V and J, which are trimmed by 4 bases and 9 bases respectively.